Here is one T cell receptor (beta chain) with its context. The sample belongs to a study of Ad26.COV2.S vaccination and SARS-CoV-2 variants. As for treatment: roughly 19 received Ad26.COV2.S at low or high dose, single or two shots; about 5 received placebo; per-sample allocation not given. Day 63 following the first vaccine or placebo injection was when the samples were taken. Some clones are missing from TCRdb's copy, which holds only in-frame ones; the method was immunoSEQ multiplex PCR. The sample lists more than 300,000 clones, just under 85% occurring once. The CDR3 length is 13 residues. Germline CDR1 reads MDHEN; CDR2 reads SYDVKM. Trimming cost V 5 bases and J 6 bases, with 12 bases left between them.

The gene calls are TRBV28 and TRBJ2-3; D remains ambiguous. The TCR originated in a person between 18 and 65 years old who received the Ad26.COV2.S COVID-19 vaccine or a placebo. The input for sequencing was peripheral blood, taken in a trial of Ad26.COV2.S vaccine versus placebo. The CDR3 DNA follows: TGTGCCAGCAGTCCACCCGGTTGGGATACGCAGTATTTT. Residues: CASSPPGWDTQYF.